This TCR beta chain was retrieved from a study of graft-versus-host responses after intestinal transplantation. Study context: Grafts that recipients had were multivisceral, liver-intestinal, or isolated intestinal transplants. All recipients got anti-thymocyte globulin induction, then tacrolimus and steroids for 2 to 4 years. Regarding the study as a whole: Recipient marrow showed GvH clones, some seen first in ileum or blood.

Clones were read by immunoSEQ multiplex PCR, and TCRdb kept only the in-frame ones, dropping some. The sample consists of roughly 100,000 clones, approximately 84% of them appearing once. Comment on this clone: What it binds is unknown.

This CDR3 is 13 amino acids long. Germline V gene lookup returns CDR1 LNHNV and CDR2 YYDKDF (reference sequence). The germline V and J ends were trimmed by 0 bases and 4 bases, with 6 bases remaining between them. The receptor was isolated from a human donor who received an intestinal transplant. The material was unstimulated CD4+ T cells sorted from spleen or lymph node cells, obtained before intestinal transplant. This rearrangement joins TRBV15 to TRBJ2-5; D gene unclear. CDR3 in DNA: TGTGCCACCAGCAGAGAAGTAGGAGAGACCCAGTACTTC. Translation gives CATSREVGETQYF.